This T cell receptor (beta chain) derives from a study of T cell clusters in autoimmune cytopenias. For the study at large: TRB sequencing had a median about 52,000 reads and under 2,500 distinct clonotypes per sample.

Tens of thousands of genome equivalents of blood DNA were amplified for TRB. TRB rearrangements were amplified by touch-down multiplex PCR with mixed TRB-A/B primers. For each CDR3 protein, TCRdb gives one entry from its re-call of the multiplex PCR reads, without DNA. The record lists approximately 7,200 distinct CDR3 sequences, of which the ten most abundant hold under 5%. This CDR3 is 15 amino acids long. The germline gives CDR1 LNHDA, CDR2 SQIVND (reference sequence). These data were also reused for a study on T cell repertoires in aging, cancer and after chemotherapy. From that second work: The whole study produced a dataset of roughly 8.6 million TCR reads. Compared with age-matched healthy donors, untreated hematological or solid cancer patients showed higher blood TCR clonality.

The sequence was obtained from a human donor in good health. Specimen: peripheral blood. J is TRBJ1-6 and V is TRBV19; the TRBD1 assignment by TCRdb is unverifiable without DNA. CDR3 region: CASTPRGDMNSPLHF.